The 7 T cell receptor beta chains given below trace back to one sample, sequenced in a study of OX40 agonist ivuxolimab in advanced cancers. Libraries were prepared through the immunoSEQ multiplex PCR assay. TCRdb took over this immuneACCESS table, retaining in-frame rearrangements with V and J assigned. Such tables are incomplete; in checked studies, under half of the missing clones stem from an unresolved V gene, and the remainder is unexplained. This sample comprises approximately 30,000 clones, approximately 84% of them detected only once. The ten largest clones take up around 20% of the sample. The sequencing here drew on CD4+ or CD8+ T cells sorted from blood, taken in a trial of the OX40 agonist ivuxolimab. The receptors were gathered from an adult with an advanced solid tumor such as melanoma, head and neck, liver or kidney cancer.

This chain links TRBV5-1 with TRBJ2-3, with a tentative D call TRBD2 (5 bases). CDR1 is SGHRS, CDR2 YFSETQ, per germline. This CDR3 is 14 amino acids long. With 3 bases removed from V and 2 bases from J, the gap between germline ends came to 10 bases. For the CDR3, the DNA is TGCGCCAGCAGCTCACTAGGGTACACAGATACGCAGTATTTT. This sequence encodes CASSSLGYTDTQYF.

CDR3 sequence (DNA): TGTGCCAGCAGTGTCTGGGCTGGACAGGGTGAACACTACGAGCAGTACTTC. The encoded protein is CASSVWAGQGEHYEQYF. The chain joins TRBV27 to TRBJ2-7; the match to TRBD1 covers 8 bases. The germline V gene encodes CDR1 MNHEY and CDR2 SMNVEV (reference sequence). CDR3 size: 17 residues. Trimming cost V 5 bases and J 3 bases; bases outside gene matches: 15.

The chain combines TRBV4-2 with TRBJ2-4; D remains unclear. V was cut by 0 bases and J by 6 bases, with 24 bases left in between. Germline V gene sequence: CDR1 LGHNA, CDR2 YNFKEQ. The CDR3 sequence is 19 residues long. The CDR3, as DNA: TGTGCCAGCAGCCAAGAAACGACGGACCTTGGGTTCTTGGGAAACATTCAGTACTTC. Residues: CASSQETTDLGFLGNIQYF.

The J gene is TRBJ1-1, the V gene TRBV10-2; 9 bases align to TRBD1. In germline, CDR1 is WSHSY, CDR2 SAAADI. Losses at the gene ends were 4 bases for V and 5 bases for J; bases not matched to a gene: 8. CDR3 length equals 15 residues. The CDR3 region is CASSGTTGGRTEAFF. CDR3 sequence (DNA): TGCGCCAGCAGTGGGACGACAGGGGGGCGGACTGAAGCTTTCTTT.

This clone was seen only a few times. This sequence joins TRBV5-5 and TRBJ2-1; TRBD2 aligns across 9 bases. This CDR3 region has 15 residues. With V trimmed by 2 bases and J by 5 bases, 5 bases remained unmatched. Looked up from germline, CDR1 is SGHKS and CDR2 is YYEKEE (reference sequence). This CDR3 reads CASSFGTSPNNEQFF. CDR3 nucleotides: TGTGCCAGCAGCTTTGGGACTAGCCCCAACAATGAGCAGTTCTTC.

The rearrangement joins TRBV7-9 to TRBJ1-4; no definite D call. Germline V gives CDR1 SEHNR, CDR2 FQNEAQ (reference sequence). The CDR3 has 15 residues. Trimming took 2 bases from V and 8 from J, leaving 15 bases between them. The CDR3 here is CASSLFPGEREKLFF. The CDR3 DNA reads TGTGCCAGCAGCTTATTTCCGGGCGAAAGAGAAAAACTGTTTTTT.

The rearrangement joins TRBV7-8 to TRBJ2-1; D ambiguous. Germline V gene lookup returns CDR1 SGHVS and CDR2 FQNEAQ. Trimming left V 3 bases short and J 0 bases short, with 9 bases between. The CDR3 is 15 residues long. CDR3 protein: CASSLSAHSYNEQFF. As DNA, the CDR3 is TGTGCCAGCAGCTTGTCGGCACACTCCTACAATGAGCAGTTCTTC.